The rows below give T cell receptor beta chains drawn from one sample of a study of T cell changes during pregnancy in multiple sclerosis. Produced via immunoSEQ multiplex PCR; TCRdb's table is partial and in-frame only. Among 90,000 to 95,000 clones listed, about 94% were seen once. The sample in question was peripheral blood, obtained in the third trimester of pregnancy. These receptors all stem from a female donor with multiple sclerosis, enrolled in a pregnancy study. Each CDR3 is given with its conserved first and last residue. A D gene is named only where the DNA matches it firmly. Not all rows give a size; the values are once, few, many and, for expanded clones, a class.

v_gene	abundance	d_gene	j_gene	CDR3nt	CDR3aa
TRBV7-9	-	TRBD1	TRBJ1-4	TGTGCCAGCAGCCGGGACAGGGCGGATGAAAAACTGTTTTTT	CASSRDRADEKLFF
TRBV5-3	few	-	TRBJ1-2	TGTGCCAGAAGCTTAGGACAGAGAAACTATGGCTACACCTTC	CARSLGQRNYGYTF
TRBV7-2	-	TRBD1	TRBJ2-5	TGTGCCAGCAGCGGACAGGGGGCTTCCCAAGAGACCCAGTACTTC	CASSGQGASQETQYF
TRBV29-1	-	-	TRBJ2-6	TGCAGCGTGGGGCTCGGGGGCTCTGGGGCCAACGTCCTGACTTTC	CSVGLGGSGANVLTF
TRBV28	-	TRBD1	TRBJ2-1	TGTGCCAGCAGTCTGCAGGGGGCGGGTGAGCAGTTCTTC	CASSLQGAGEQFF
TRBV7-9	-	-	TRBJ1-2	TGTGCCAGCCAATTCAGTGAGGTCTATGGCTACACCTTC	CASQFSEVYGYTF
TRBV5-6	-	TRBD1	TRBJ2-7	TGTGCCAGCAGCCTGGTTCGGCGGACAGGGACCTACGAGCAGTACTTC	CASSLVRRTGTYEQYF
TRBV4-2	-	TRBD1	TRBJ2-3	TGTGCCAGCAGCCTTGGACAGGGGAGCACAGATACGCAGTATTTT	CASSLGQGSTDTQYF
TRBV9	-	TRBD1	TRBJ2-2	TGTGCCAGCAGCGTAAGGGGACAGGGGGTACCCGGGGAGCTGTTTTTT	CASSVRGQGVPGELFF
TRBV27	-	TRBD1	TRBJ1-4	TGTGCCAGCAGCCTAGGGGGGACAGGGGCTGAAAAACTGTTTTTT	CASSLGGTGAEKLFF
TRBV6-4	few	-	TRBJ1-5	TGTGCCAGCAGTGACTCGCGGAATCAGCCCCAGCATTTT	CASSDSRNQPQHF
TRBV29-1	-	TRBD2	TRBJ2-1	TGCAGCGTCTTTAGCGGGAGTGGAAATGAGCAGTTCTTC	CSVFSGSGNEQFF
TRBV27	-	-	TRBJ2-7	TGTGCCAGCAGTTTTTATCAGGGTCCCTACGAGCAGTACTTC	CASSFYQGPYEQYF
TRBV29-1	-	TRBD2	TRBJ2-1	TGCAGCGTTAGGACTAGCGGGGTCAATGAGCAGTTCTTC	CSVRTSGVNEQFF
TRBV27	-	TRBD2	TRBJ2-7	TGTGCCACCTCTCGGGGGGGGCGCGTGGGCGAGCAGTACTTC	CATSRGGRVGEQYF
TRBV13	-	TRBD1	TRBJ2-7	TGTGCCAGCAGCTTAGCCCACAGGGGAGACGAGCAGTACTTC	CASSLAHRGDEQYF
TRBV5-6	-	TRBD2	TRBJ2-7	TGTGCCAGCAGCTTGGGTGGGGAACTAGCGGGCTACGAGCAGTACTTC	CASSLGGELAGYEQYF